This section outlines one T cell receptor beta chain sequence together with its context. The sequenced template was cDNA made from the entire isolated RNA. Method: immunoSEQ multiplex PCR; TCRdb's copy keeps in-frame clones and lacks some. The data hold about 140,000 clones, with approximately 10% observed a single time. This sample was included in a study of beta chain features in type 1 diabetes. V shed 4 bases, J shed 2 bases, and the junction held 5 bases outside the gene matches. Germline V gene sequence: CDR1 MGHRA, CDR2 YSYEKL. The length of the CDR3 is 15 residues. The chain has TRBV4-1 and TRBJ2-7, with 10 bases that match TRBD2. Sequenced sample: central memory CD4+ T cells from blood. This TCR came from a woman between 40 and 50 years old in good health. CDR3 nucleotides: TGCGCCAGCAGCCTGCGCACTAGCGGGGCCTACGAGCAGTACTTC. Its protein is CASSLRTSGAYEQYF.